This TCR beta chain was captured in a study of persistence of HIV-infected CD4 T cells. As concerns this clone: No antigen is known for it.

Sequencing used immunoSEQ version 4 in survey mode. Sequencing was performed with immunoSEQ multiplex PCR; in TCRdb, only in-frame clones are kept and a portion is missing. The data contain about 20,000 clones, 75% to 85% of them singletons. Study results and limitations: Antigen-responding cells were enriched for degenerate expanded CDR3beta sequences. TCRbeta richness was lower in CMV- and Gag-responding cells than in anti-CD3/anti-CD28-responding cells.

Germline V gives CDR1 MGHRA, CDR2 YSYEKL. V lost 0 bases to trimming and J lost 17 bases, with 28 bases between them. The CDR3 is 17 residues long. Cells were stimulated with CMV-infected fibroblast lysates at 8.5 to 10 ug/mL. Sorting selected CD4+ T cells upregulating both CD40 ligand and CD69. Donors had undetectable plasma HIV-1 RNA, under 50 copies/mL, for 4+ years. The specimen was CD4+ T cells sorted from PBMCs after approximately 19-hour stimulation, collected from a patient who received antiretroviral therapy. V is TRBV4-1 and J is TRBJ1-4, with D possibly TRBD1 on 6 matching bases. The TCR comes from an adult man with HIV who was CMV-seropositive. The CDR3: CASSQDLIPGTFKAGFF. DNA for the CDR3: TGCGCCAGCAGCCAAGATCTAATACCAGGGACATTCAAGGCCGGCTTTTTT.